This TCR beta chain was recovered during a study of cytomegalovirus exposure and HLA in healthy donors. Study-level findings and limits: In an earlier analysis, productive rearrangement rates for most beta V segments clustered near 87% or 30%. As a later analysis showed, a missense DCLRE1C variant was linked to trimming of TCR beta V- and J-genes.

Both 60 Vbeta primers and 13 Jbeta primers went into the PCR. Profiling relied on immunoSEQ multiplex PCR, and the TCRdb table lists in-frame clones only, not all of them. This sample has fewer than 200,000 clones; 80% occur once, and the top ten carry 4.5% to 5.5%. Concerning this clone itself: Its antigen is currently unknown.

With V trimmed by 10 bases and J by 1 base, 11 bases remained unmatched. Germline-derived CDR1 and CDR2 are LNHDA and SQIVND (reference sequence). This CDR3 has 17 amino acids. The sequence was collected from a woman in her fifties or sixties in good health and CMV-seropositive. The sequenced material came from PBMCs. The chain carries TRBV19 and TRBJ2-6; 9 bases fit TRBD1. The CDR3 region has the DNA TGTGCCATCTCCCCCGGGACAGGGTCTTCTGGGGCCAACGTCCTGACTTTC. Protein: CAISPGTGSSGANVLTF.